Below, 25 T cell receptor beta chains from the same sample are listed, as sequenced in a study of cytomegalovirus exposure and HLA in healthy donors. Amplification used 60 Vbeta primers and 13 Jbeta primers. The data were produced by immunoSEQ multiplex PCR, yet TCRdb's version contains in-frame clones alone and is incomplete. The profile covers approximately 240,000 clones, with over 80% appearing a single time and 4.5% to 6% taken by the ten largest. The specimen sequenced was PBMCs. These receptors were obtained from a woman between 40 and 55 years old in good health and CMV-seropositive.

This rearrangement joins TRBV5-1 to TRBJ2-3, with 8 bases aligning to TRBD2. V dropped 0 bases and J dropped 0; count of bases not matched to a gene: 6. The CDR3 spans 17 residues. CDR1 is SGHRS, CDR2 YFSETQ, per germline. Here the CDR3 reads CASSLVTSVLSTDTQYF. The CDR3 DNA sequence: TGCGCCAGCAGCTTGGTGACTAGCGTTCTAAGCACAGATACGCAGTATTTT.

The chain joins TRBV14 to TRBJ2-3; 10 nucleotides match TRBD2. With 4 bases clipped from V and 2 bases from J, the junction kept 12 bases outside the gene matches. Germline loops: CDR1 SGHDN, CDR2 FVKESK. The CDR3 consists of 18 residues. CDR3 sequence (DNA): TGTGCCAGCAGCCCAGCGCCCCGACTAGCGGGTTTCACAGATACGCAGTATTTT. Its translation: CASSPAPRLAGFTDTQYF.

This rearrangement joins TRBV10-3 to TRBJ2-7, with TRBD1 matching over 7 bases. Germline CDR1 reads ENHRY; CDR2 reads SYGVKD. V lost 8 bases and J lost 4; bases outside the gene matches: 5. CDR3 length: 12 residues. The CDR3 DNA sequence: TGTGCCATCTCCAGGGGGTGGTACGAGCAGTACTTC. Protein: CAISRGWYEQYF.

The chain uses TRBV7-9 and TRBJ1-1, with D uncertain. The CDR3 covers 16 residues. Germline lookup yields CDR1 SEHNR and CDR2 FQNEAQ (reference sequence). Deletions cut 3 bases from V and 3 bases from J, with 17 bases between. The CDR3 is CASSFRSGGYDTEAFF. The CDR3 DNA follows: TGTGCCAGCAGCTTTCGAAGCGGAGGGTACGACACTGAAGCTTTCTTT.

The chain has TRBV11-3 and TRBJ2-1; 7 bases match TRBD2. The CDR3 contains 15 residues. CDR1 is SGHNT and CDR2 is YENEEA in the germline V gene. Germline trimming cut 8 bases from V and 3 bases from J; bases unmatched to any gene: 10. The CDR3 region has the DNA TGTGCCAGCCTGAGGGCGGGAGCTTACTACAATGAGCAGTTCTTC. Amino acid sequence: CASLRAGAYYNEQFF. The variable domain in full, completed from reference TRBV11-3 and TRBJ2-1, reads EAGVVQSPRYKIIEKKQPVAFWCNPISGHNTLYWYLQNLGQGPELLIRYENEEAVDDSQLPKDRFSAERLKGVDSTLKIQPAELGDSAVYLCASLRAGAYYNEQFFGPGTRLTVL.

The V gene is TRBV9, the J gene TRBJ2-1, with TRBD2 identical over 9 bases. Per the germline V gene, CDR1 is SGDLS and CDR2 is YYNGEE. The ends lost 4 bases at V and 0 bases at J; junction bases unmatched: 5. The CDR3 totals 16 residues. CDR3 residues: CASSPSSGSSYNEQFF. As DNA, the CDR3 is TGTGCCAGCAGCCCCAGTAGCGGGAGCTCCTACAATGAGCAGTTCTTC.

V gene TRBV19 combines with J gene TRBJ1-1, with D uncertain. V shed 6 bases and J shed 1 base, with 12 bases lying between them. CDR3 length: 14 amino acids. In germline, CDR1 is LNHDA, CDR2 SQIVND (reference sequence). This chain's CDR3 is CASRSRVENTEAFF. CDR3 bases: TGTGCCAGTAGATCCCGGGTGGAGAACACTGAAGCTTTCTTT.

CDR3 nucleotides: TGTGCCAGCAGCTTCCCGGGACAGGGTATTATCGGTTTCAGCACTGAAGCTTTCTTT. This gives the protein CASSFPGQGIIGFSTEAFF. This chain links TRBV9 with TRBJ1-1; 9 bases are shared with TRBD1. J gave up 4 bases and V 4 bases, and 20 bases lay outside the gene matches. This CDR3 comprises 19 residues. The germline V gene has CDR1 SGDLS and CDR2 YYNGEE.

The chain recombines TRBV6-6 with TRBJ1-2; no clear D. V dropped 2 bases and J dropped 2 bases, with 9 bases sitting between them. The CDR3 consists of 14 residues. Germline CDR1 and CDR2: MNHNY and SVGAGI (reference sequence). CDR3 in amino acids: CASSYAGLNYGYTF. In nucleotides, the CDR3 is TGTGCCAGCAGTTACGCTGGGCTGAACTATGGCTACACCTTC.

J is TRBJ1-5 and V is TRBV19; 7 nucleotides agree with TRBD1. CDR1 LNHDA and CDR2 SQIVND come from the germline V gene (reference sequence). V shed 4 bases and J 0 bases; nucleotides not matched to a gene: 6. CDR3 length: 16 amino acids. The CDR3 reads CASSRIDRDSNQPQHF. In DNA form, the CDR3 reads TGTGCCAGTAGTAGAATAGACAGGGATAGCAATCAGCCCCAGCATTTT.

This clone was observed a single time. This chain uses TRBV2 with TRBJ2-1; 12 bases line up with TRBD2. The CDR3 has 14 amino acids. The germline V gene encodes CDR1 SNHLY and CDR2 FYNNEI. With 6 bases clipped from V and 10 bases from J, the junction kept 7 bases outside the gene matches. The CDR3 sequence: CASRAPGTSGEQFF. In nucleotides, the CDR3 is TGTGCCAGCAGAGCTCCCGGGACTAGCGGGGAGCAGTTCTTC.

The chain recombines TRBV10-3 with TRBJ2-7; possible D gene TRBD2, 5 bases. CDR1 is ENHRY, CDR2 SYGVKD, per germline. The CDR3 contains 17 residues. V dropped 1 base and J dropped 0 bases, with 16 bases sitting between them. The CDR3 reads CAISEFPGIRSSYEQYF. The CDR3 DNA reads TGTGCCATCAGTGAGTTCCCCGGGATCAGAAGCTCCTACGAGCAGTACTTC.

The chain links TRBV7-8 to TRBJ2-2; 9 nucleotides match TRBD2. The germline gives CDR1 SGHVS, CDR2 FQNEAQ. This CDR3 has 17 amino acids. J was trimmed by 4 bases and V by 7 bases; bases with no gene match: 13. CDR3 coding DNA: TGTGCCAGCACCCTTAGAGGGCGGGGGGGTGTCACCGGGGAGCTGTTTTTT. Translated: CASTLRGRGGVTGELFF.

A remark on this clone: Within the sample, other DNA sequences also encode this same CDR3. This chain links TRBV7-2 with TRBJ1-1, with D perhaps matching TRBD1 (6 bases). Germline V gene data show CDR1 as SGHTA and CDR2 as FQGNSA. The CDR3 is made up of 13 amino acids. The V gene lost 4 bases and the J gene lost 1 base, with 7 bases spanning the gap. CDR3 coding DNA: TGTGCCAGCAGCTCGGACAGGAACACTGAAGCTTTCTTT. Its protein is CASSSDRNTEAFF.

This rearrangement joins TRBV11-2 to TRBJ1-1, with D maybe TRBD1 (5 bases). This CDR3 is 14 amino acids long. Germline V lookup: CDR1 SGHAT, CDR2 FQNNGV. Trimming took 4 bases from V and 0 from J, leaving 9 bases between them. The CDR3 bases are TGTGCCAGCAGCTCGGTGACAGTGAACACTGAAGCTTTCTTT. This translates into CASSSVTVNTEAFF.

The table lists this clone with a count of one. V is TRBV19 and J is TRBJ1-5, with D tentatively TRBD1 (6 bases). In germline, CDR1 is LNHDA, CDR2 SQIVND (reference sequence). The CDR3 totals 15 residues. V dropped 5 bases and J dropped 0 bases, with 11 bases sitting between them. CDR3 DNA sequence: TGTGCCAGTAGTCGGCAGGGGACTAGCAATCAGCCCCAGCATTTT. Translating gives CASSRQGTSNQPQHF.

The rearrangement joins TRBV7-3 to TRBJ2-2, with D perhaps matching TRBD2 (5 bases). The CDR3 covers 17 residues. V was cut by 1 base and J by 0 bases, with 12 bases left in between. The germline V gene encodes CDR1 SGHTA and CDR2 FQGTGA. DNA for the CDR3: TGTGCCAGCAGCTTAAATGGGATAGCGTCGAACACCGGGGAGCTGTTTTTT. Protein product: CASSLNGIASNTGELFF.

The chain couples TRBV19 to TRBJ1-5; D is undetermined. The ends were cut back, 6 bases at V and 6 bases at J, with 15 bases in the middle. The CDR3 has 14 residues. CDR1 and CDR2 (germline): LNHDA, SQIVND (reference sequence). For the CDR3, the DNA is TGTGCCAGTAGCCCTAAGGGAGGGTTTCAGCCCCAGCATTTT. Encoded protein: CASSPKGGFQPQHF. The entire variable domain, with the rest obtained from reference TRBV19 and TRBJ1-5, is as follows: DGGITQSPKYLFRKEGQNVTLSCEQNLNHDAMYWYRQDPGQGLRLIYYSQIVNDFQKGDIAEGYSVSREKKESFPLTVTSAQKNPTAFYLCASSPKGGFQPQHFGDGTRLSIL.

This chain joins TRBV5-1 and TRBJ1-1, with D possibly being TRBD1 (6 bases). Trimming shortened V by 5 bases and J by 1 base, and 15 bases separated the two germline ends. The CDR3 covers 15 residues. Per germline, CDR1 SGHRS and CDR2 YFSETQ. The CDR3 bases are TGCGCCAGCAGTTCTATAGGACAGTCGAACACTGAAGCTTTCTTT. It specifies CASSSIGQSNTEAFF.

This chain connects TRBV23-1 to TRBJ2-5, with 7 bases identical to TRBD2. TRBV23-1 is identified as an open reading frame with a role that is uncertain. J gave up 3 bases and V 9 bases, and 7 bases lay outside the gene matches. The CDR3 runs to 13 residues. The CDR3, as DNA: TGCGCCAGGCGGGTGGGAGGGGAAGAGACCCAGTACTTC. Translated: CARRVGGEETQYF.

J is TRBJ2-7 and V is TRBV30, with 12 bases fitting TRBD1. The CDR3 has 15 amino acids. Germline V CDR1 and CDR2: GTSNPN, SVGIG (reference sequence). J gave up 5 bases and V 2 bases, and 7 bases lay outside the gene matches. The CDR3 DNA follows: TGTGCCTGGAGTCCCGGGACAGGGGGCCTAAACGAGCAGTACTTC. Translation gives CAWSPGTGGLNEQYF. The full variable domain, with the rest looked up from reference TRBV30 and TRBJ2-7, is SQTIHQWPATLVQPVGSPLSLECTVEGTSNPNLYWYRQAAGRGLQLLFYSVGIGQISSEVPQNLSASRPQDRQFILSSKKLLLSDSGFYLCAWSPGTGGLNEQYFGPGTRLTVT.

This chain links TRBV6-4 with TRBJ2-2, with TRBD2 identical over 12 bases. The J segment lost 7 bases and the V segment lost 2 bases, leaving 14 bases of the junction unmatched. Looked up from germline, CDR1 is MRHNA and CDR2 is SNTAGT. This CDR3 is 19 amino acids long. CDR3 coding DNA: TGTGCCAGCAGTGACACGGCCCTAGCGGGAGGGGCTGGCATCGGGGAGCTGTTTTTT. This translates into CASSDTALAGGAGIGELFF.

The chain carries TRBV7-9 and TRBJ1-3; no clear D. CDR1 is SEHNR, CDR2 FQNEAQ, per germline (reference sequence). The CDR3 runs 13 residues. Trimming removed 5 bases from V and 14 bases from J, with 19 bases in between. CDR3 nucleotide sequence: TGTGCCAGCAGCAGCCAGGACGGACTACCGTTATATTTT. Translating it yields CASSSQDGLPLYF. The complete variable domain, with remaining parts taken from reference TRBV7-9 and TRBJ1-3, reads DTGVSQNPRHKITKRGQNVTFRCDPISEHNRLYWYRQTLGQGPEFLTYFQNEAQLEKSRLLSDRFSAERPKGSFSTLEIQRTEQGDSAMYLCASSSQDGLPLYFGEGSWLTVV.

This clone was found a few times. The chain has TRBV2 and TRBJ1-2; D possibly corresponds to TRBD1 (5 bases). The CDR3 contains 16 residues. Trimming shortened V by 4 bases and J by 8 bases, and 23 bases separated the two germline ends. Germline values: CDR1 SNHLY, CDR2 FYNNEI. The CDR3 here is CASSAIETVREWGYTF. The CDR3, as DNA: TGTGCCAGCAGTGCAATAGAGACAGTAAGAGAGTGGGGCTACACCTTC.

The chain joins TRBV29-1 to TRBJ2-7; possibly TRBD1 for D (6 bases). CDR1 is SQVTM and CDR2 is ANQGSEA in the germline V gene. CDR3 length: 14 amino acids. V was clipped by 5 bases and J by 4 bases, with 18 bases between them. CDR3 region: CSVFDSGTSYEQYF. The CDR3 nucleotides are TGCAGCGTTTTTGACTCGGGGACAAGTTACGAGCAGTACTTC.